This TCR beta chain was recorded in a study of glioma-infiltrating T cells. Study context: Sequencing aimed for 4.5- to 10-fold coverage of about a million peripheral T cells. General study findings and limits: A blood CDR3 motif signature was depleted in highly divergent patients. Gliomas, especially low-grade, showed above-expected tissue-blood divergence; non-neoplastic patients showed below.

This clonotype was seen repeatedly, ten times or more. Its antigen remains unknown. TCR alpha and beta CDR3 regions were amplified from RNA using iRepertoire nested multiplex PCR. Each CDR3 protein gets one entry after TCRdb re-called the multiplex PCR reads with MiXCR. Altogether a few hundred thousand distinct CDR3 sequences are present, 41% being singletons, with the ten largest covering around 12%. Germline CDR1 DFQATT, CDR2 SNEGSKA (reference sequence). The CDR3 covers 13 residues. J lost 4 bases, V lost 3 bases, and 1 base had no gene match. The sequencing sample was made of glioma tissue, nonneoplastic brain tissue, or PBMCs (not recorded which). The receptor comes from a human donor with low-grade glioma or glioblastoma, undergoing nonglioma brain surgery, or in good health (not recorded which). The rearrangement joins TRBV20-1 to TRBJ2-1; 9 nucleotides line up with TRBD2. The CDR3 region has the DNA TGCAGTGCTAGGCTAGCGGGATACAATGAGCAGTTCTTC. The encoded protein is CSARLAGYNEQFF.